Below are 15 T cell receptor beta chains sequenced from a single sample in a study of regulatory T cells in long-lasting Graves disease. As for time point: newly diagnosed GD, antithyroid drugs for less than 3 months. From RNA extracted from PBMCs, the TCR library was made. Arm-PCR of CDR3 regions with iRepertoire HTBI primers generated TCR beta libraries. From the multiplex PCR reads, TCRdb called clonotypes with MiXCR, one entry per CDR3 protein. The table shows about 450,000 distinct CDR3 sequences, with roughly 17% occurring only once. A further study also used this sample, focusing on T cells in Graves' hyperthyroidism and ophthalmopathy.

The sequenced sample was peripheral blood mononuclear cells (PBMCs), obtained at new diagnosis, from a patient treated with antithyroid drugs. The origin of the receptors is a woman aged 25 to 45 with Graves disease.

Many counts were recorded for this clonotype. V gene TRBV28 combines with J gene TRBJ2-5, with D possibly TRBD1 on 5 matching bases. The V gene's germline CDR1 is MDHEN and CDR2 SYDVKM. This CDR3 has 15 residues. Trimming removed 2 bases from V and 2 bases from J, with 12 bases in between. The CDR3 region is CASSLGAGQQETQYF. DNA for the CDR3: TGTGCCAGCAGTTTAGGGGCAGGGCAGCAAGAGACCCAGTACTTC.

This clonotype appeared a few times. The V call is TRBV4-2, the J call TRBJ2-7; 7 positions match TRBD1. The CDR3 runs 15 residues. The V and J ends lost 1 base and 2 bases, in that order; junction bases with no gene match: 5. Germline CDR1 LGHNA, CDR2 YNFKEQ. Here the CDR3 DNA reads TGTGCCAGCAGCCAAGTAGGGGACAGAACCTACGAGCAGTACTTC. This translates into CASSQVGDRTYEQYF.

Ten or more counts support this clonotype. V usage is TRBV7-9 and J usage is TRBJ2-5; D uncertain. CDR3 length: 14 amino acids. In germline, CDR1 is SEHNR, CDR2 FQNEAQ (reference sequence). V gave up 1 base and J gave up 5 bases, with 11 bases separating them. The CDR3 reads CASSLVVDGETQYF. Written as DNA, the CDR3 is TGTGCCAGCAGCTTAGTCGTGGACGGGGAGACCCAGTACTTC.

Only a few counts were recorded for this clonotype. This sequence joins TRBV5-1 and TRBJ2-6; 8 nucleotides agree with TRBD1. The germline V gene has CDR1 SGHRS and CDR2 YFSETQ. The CDR3 extends over 18 amino acids. J was trimmed by 0 bases and V by 4 bases; bases with no gene match: 9. CDR3 coding DNA: TGCGCCAGCAGCCCGTTTTGGACAGGGAACTCTGGGGCCAACGTCCTGACTTTC. It encodes CASSPFWTGNSGANVLTF.

This clonotype showed up just a few times. The genes are TRBV19 and TRBJ1-5; TRBD1 matches 8 bases. Germline loops: CDR1 LNHDA, CDR2 SQIVND (reference sequence). The trim removed 3 bases at V and 0 bases at J, leaving 10 bases unmatched. The CDR3 totals 18 residues. The CDR3 sequence is CASSMRTGLFSSNQPQHF. CDR3 nucleotide sequence: TGTGCCAGTAGTATGAGGACAGGGCTATTTTCTAGCAATCAGCCCCAGCATTTT.

This clonotype was counted at least ten times. The rearrangement joins TRBV30 to TRBJ2-1; D call uncertain. Germline V gene sequence: CDR1 GTSNPN, CDR2 SVGIG (reference sequence). The CDR3 sequence is 13 residues long. With 4 bases removed from V and 0 bases from J, the gap between germline ends came to 7 bases. This chain's CDR3 is CAWTRSSYNEQFF. DNA for the CDR3: TGTGCCTGGACCAGGAGCTCCTACAATGAGCAGTTCTTC.

This clonotype has at least ten counts. The V call is TRBV11-2, the J call TRBJ2-1; either TRBD1 or TRBD2 may fit D (5 bases each). The ends were cut back, 0 bases at V and 3 bases at J, with 12 bases in the middle. CDR1 and CDR2 (germline): SGHAT, FQNNGV. The CDR3 is 16 residues long. The CDR3 reads CASSLEGVAVYNEQFF. CDR3 nucleotides: TGTGCCAGCAGCTTAGAGGGGGTAGCAGTCTACAATGAGCAGTTCTTC.

This clonotype was counted ten times or more. V gene TRBV9 combines with J gene TRBJ2-3, with 8 bases aligning to TRBD2. This CDR3 has 15 amino acids. V shed 0 bases and J 0 bases; nucleotides not matched to a gene: 0. Germline CDR1 is SGDLS and CDR2 is YYNGEE. The CDR3 DNA sequence: TGTGCCAGCAGCGTAGCGGGAGGGAGCACAGATACGCAGTATTTT. Amino acid sequence: CASSVAGGSTDTQYF.

This clonotype occurred a few times. The CDR3 DNA reads as TGTGCCAGCAGCTTCGGTTCAACAGGATCGTTCTTC. Translated: CASSFGSTGSFF. The genes are TRBV7-9 and TRBJ2-1; D might be TRBD1 (5 bases). Per the germline V gene, CDR1 is SEHNR and CDR2 is FQNEAQ (reference sequence). The CDR3 sequence is 12 residues long. Trimming pared 3 bases from V and 15 bases from J, leaving 15 bases between.

Ten or more counts support this clonotype. The CDR3 loop reads CASSSPWRRRGFVNEQFF. CDR3 sequence (DNA): TGTGCCAGCAGCTCCCCTTGGAGGCGGCGCGGGTTTGTCAATGAGCAGTTCTTC. The chain joins TRBV7-2 to TRBJ2-1, with TRBD2 as a possible D gene (5 bases). V was pared by 4 bases and J by 6 bases, with 25 bases between. The CDR3 is made up of 18 amino acids. Germline V gives CDR1 SGHTA, CDR2 FQGNSA.

The V gene is TRBV4-3, the J gene TRBJ1-1, with D possibly being TRBD1 (5 bases). The CDR3 spans 15 residues. Germline V lookup: CDR1 LGHNA, CDR2 YSLEER. Trimming left V 1 base short and J 11 bases short, with 20 bases between. Written as DNA, the CDR3 is TGCGCCAGCAGCCAAGTTCTATCTGGGACGGGGGACGCTTTCTTT. The encoded protein is CASSQVLSGTGDAFF.

This clonotype was seen repeatedly, ten times or more. The J gene is TRBJ1-1, the V gene TRBV18; possibly TRBD1 for D (6 bases). V shed 4 bases and J shed 0 bases, with 9 bases lying between them. The CDR3 is made up of 14 amino acids. Germline values: CDR1 KGHSH, CDR2 LQKENI. The CDR3 DNA reads as TGTGCCAGCTCACGAAGGGACATGAACACTGAAGCTTTCTTT. Translation gives CASSRRDMNTEAFF.

Points on this clonotype: An end of the junction does not agree with germline; a read error may underlie this. This chain connects TRBV5-5 to TRBJ2-2, with 9 bases fitting TRBD2. Germline V lookup: CDR1 SGHKS, CDR2 YYEKEE (reference sequence). This CDR3 has 18 amino acids. CDR3 loop: CASSSRYQREVITGGLFF. Here the CDR3 DNA reads TGTGCCAGCAGCTCCCGATACCAGCGGGAGGTTATCACCGGGGGGCTGTTTTTT.

The sample holds a few counts of this clonotype. The chain combines TRBV14 with TRBJ1-2; D gene ambiguous. The V and J ends lost 0 bases and 0 bases respectively, with 8 bases between them. The CDR3 is 15 residues long. CDR1 and CDR2 (germline): SGHDN, FVKESK. CDR3 region: CASSQDLNANYGYTF. CDR3 nucleotide sequence: TGTGCCAGCAGCCAAGACCTGAACGCTAACTATGGCTACACCTTC.

This clonotype was counted ten times or more. This chain uses TRBV7-2 with TRBJ2-3, with D perhaps TRBD1 or TRBD2 (5 bases each). V was cut by 10 bases and J by 6 bases, with 17 bases left in between. The CDR3 is made up of 13 amino acids. In germline, CDR1 is SGHTA, CDR2 FQGNSA. The DNA of the CDR3 is TGTGCCACTAGACGTGGGACGGATGATACGCAGTATTTT. It specifies CATRRGTDDTQYF.